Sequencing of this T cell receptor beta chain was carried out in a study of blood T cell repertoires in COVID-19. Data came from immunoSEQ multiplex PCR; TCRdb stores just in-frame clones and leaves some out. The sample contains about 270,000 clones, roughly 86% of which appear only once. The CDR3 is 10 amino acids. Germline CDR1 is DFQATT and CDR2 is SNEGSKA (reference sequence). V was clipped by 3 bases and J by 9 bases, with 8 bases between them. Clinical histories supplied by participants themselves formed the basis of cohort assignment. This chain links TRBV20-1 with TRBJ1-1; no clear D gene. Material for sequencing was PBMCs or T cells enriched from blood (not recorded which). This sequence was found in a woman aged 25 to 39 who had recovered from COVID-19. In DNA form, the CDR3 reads TGCAGTGCTAGTCGGGAGCAAGCTTTCTTT. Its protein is CSASREQAFF.